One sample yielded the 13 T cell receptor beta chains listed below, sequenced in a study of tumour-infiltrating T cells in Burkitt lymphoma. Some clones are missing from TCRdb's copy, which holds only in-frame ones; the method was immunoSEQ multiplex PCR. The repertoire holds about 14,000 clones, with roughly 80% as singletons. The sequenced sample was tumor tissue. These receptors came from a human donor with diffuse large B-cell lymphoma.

The CDR3 here is CASSSLAGENYNEQFF. CDR3 nucleotide sequence: TGTGCCAGCAGCTCGCTAGCGGGAGAAAACTACAATGAGCAGTTCTTC. The V and J genes are TRBV11-2 and TRBJ2-1; 10 nucleotides line up with TRBD2. With 4 bases clipped from V and 3 bases from J, the junction kept 6 bases outside the gene matches. CDR1 is SGHAT, CDR2 FQNNGV, per germline. The CDR3 is 16 residues long.

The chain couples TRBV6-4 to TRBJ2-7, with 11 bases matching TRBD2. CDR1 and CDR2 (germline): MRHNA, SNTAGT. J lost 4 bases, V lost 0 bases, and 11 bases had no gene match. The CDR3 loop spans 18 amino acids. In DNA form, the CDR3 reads TGTGCCAGCAGTGACTCCAGTGAAACTAGCGGGAGATGGTACGAGCAGTACTTC. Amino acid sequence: CASSDSSETSGRWYEQYF.

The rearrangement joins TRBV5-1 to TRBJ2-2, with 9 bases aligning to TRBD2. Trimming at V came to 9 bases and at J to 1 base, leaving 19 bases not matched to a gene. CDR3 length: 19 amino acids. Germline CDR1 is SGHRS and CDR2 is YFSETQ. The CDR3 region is CATHGERGAGGRNTGELFF. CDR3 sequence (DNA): TGCGCCACCCACGGGGAGCGGGGAGCGGGAGGACGGAACACCGGGGAGCTGTTTTTT.

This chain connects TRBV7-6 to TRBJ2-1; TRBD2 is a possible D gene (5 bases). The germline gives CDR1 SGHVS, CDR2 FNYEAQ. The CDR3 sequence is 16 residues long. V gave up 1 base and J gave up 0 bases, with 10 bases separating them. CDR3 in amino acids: CASSLGSGSSYNEQFF. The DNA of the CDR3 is TGTGCCAGCAGCTTAGGTTCGGGGAGCTCCTACAATGAGCAGTTCTTC.

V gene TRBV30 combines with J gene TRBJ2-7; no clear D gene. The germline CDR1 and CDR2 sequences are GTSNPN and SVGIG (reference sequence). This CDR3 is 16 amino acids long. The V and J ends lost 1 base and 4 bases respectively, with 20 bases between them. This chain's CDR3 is CAWSDLAPRRIYEQYV. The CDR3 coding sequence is TGTGCCTGGAGTGACTTGGCGCCCCGACGGATATACGAGCAGTACGTC.

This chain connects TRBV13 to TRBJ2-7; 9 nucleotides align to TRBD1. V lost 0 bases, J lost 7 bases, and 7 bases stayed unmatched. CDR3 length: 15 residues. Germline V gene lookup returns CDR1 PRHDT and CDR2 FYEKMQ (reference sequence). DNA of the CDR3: TGTGCCAGCAGCTTAGGACAGGGGGCTGCACGGGAGCAGTACTTC. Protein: CASSLGQGAAREQYF. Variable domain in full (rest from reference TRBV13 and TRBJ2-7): AAGVIQSPRHLIKEKRETATLKCYPIPRHDTVYWYQQGPGQDPQFLISFYEKMQSDKGSIPDRFSAQQFSDYHSELNMSSLELGDSALYFCASSLGQGAAREQYFGPGTRLTVT.

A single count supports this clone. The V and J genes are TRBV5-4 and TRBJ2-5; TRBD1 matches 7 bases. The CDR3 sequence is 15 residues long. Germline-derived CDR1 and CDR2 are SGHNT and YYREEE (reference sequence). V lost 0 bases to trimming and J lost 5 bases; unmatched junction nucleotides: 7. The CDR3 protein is CASSLGQGMRETQYF. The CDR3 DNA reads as TGTGCCAGCAGCTTGGGACAGGGCATGAGGGAGACCCAGTACTTC.

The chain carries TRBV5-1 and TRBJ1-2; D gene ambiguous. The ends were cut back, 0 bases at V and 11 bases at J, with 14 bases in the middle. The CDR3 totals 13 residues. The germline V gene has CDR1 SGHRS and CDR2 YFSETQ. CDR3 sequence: CASSLDKARAYTF. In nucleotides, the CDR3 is TGCGCCAGCAGCTTGGACAAGGCCCGAGCGTACACCTTC.

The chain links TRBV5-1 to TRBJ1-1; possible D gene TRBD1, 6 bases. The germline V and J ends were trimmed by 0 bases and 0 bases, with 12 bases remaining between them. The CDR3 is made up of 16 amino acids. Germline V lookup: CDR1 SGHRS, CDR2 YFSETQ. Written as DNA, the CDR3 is TGCGCCAGCAGCTTGGCCGGGGGGGCCTTGAACACTGAAGCTTTCTTT. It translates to CASSLAGGALNTEAFF.

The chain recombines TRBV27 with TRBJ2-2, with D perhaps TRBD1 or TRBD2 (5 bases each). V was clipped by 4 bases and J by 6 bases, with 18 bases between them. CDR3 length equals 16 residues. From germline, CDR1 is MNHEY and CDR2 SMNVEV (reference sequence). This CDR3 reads CASSSQVPMGAGELFF. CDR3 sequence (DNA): TGTGCCAGCAGTTCCCAGGTTCCTATGGGGGCCGGGGAGCTGTTTTTT.

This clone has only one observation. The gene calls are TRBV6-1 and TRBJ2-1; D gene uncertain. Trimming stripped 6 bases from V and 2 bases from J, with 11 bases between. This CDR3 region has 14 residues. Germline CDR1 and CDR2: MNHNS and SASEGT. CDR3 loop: CASRAHGAYNEQFF. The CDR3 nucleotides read TGTGCCAGCAGGGCGCACGGCGCCTACAATGAGCAGTTCTTC.

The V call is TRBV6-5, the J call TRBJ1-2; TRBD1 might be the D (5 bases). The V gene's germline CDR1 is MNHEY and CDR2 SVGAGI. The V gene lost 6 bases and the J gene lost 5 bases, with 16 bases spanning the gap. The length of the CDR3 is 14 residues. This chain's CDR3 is CASRGGGGSYGYTF. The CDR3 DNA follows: TGTGCCAGCAGGGGCGGGGGAGGTTCGTATGGCTACACCTTC.

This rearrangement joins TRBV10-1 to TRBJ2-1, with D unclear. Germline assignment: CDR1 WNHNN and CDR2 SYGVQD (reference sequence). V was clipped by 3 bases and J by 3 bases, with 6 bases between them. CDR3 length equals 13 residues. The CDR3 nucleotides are TGCGCCAGCAGTGATGAAGGCTACAATGAGCAGTTCTTC. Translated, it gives CASSDEGYNEQFF.